Below are 25 T cell receptor beta chains sequenced from a single sample in a study of lymphopenia after photon versus proton radiotherapy. Only in-frame clones appear in the TCRdb table, and some are missing; sequencing was by immunoSEQ multiplex PCR. This table holds approximately 30,000 clones, around 94% found once. Specimen: peripheral blood, collected from a patient treated with photon-based radiotherapy. The receptors here all came from a woman between 50 and 59 years old with cholangiocarcinoma.

J is TRBJ1-2 and V is TRBV4-3; D unclear. Germline V CDR1 and CDR2: LGHNA, YSLEER. V shed 0 bases and J shed 4 bases, with 12 bases lying between them. CDR3 length: 15 residues. The CDR3 here is CASSQDSGGRYGYTF. The CDR3 DNA is TGCGCCAGCAGCCAAGATTCGGGAGGCCGCTATGGCTACACCTTC.

This sequence joins TRBV19 and TRBJ2-5, with D tentatively TRBD2 (5 bases). V dropped 10 bases and J dropped 7 bases, with 19 bases sitting between them. The CDR3 is 13 amino acids. Germline CDR1 and CDR2: LNHDA and SQIVND (reference sequence). For the CDR3, the DNA is TGTGCCACTAGGACTCCTGGGATGGGGACCCAGTACTTC. It translates to CATRTPGMGTQYF.

The chain employs TRBV5-4 and TRBJ1-2, with 10 bases aligning to TRBD1. J lost 4 bases, V lost 5 bases, and 5 bases had no gene match. Germline CDR1 SGHNT, CDR2 YYREEE (reference sequence). The CDR3 covers 14 residues. DNA of the CDR3: TGTGCCAGCAGTTCCGACAGGGGGCTCTATGGCTACACCTTC. This sequence encodes CASSSDRGLYGYTF.

The J gene is TRBJ1-1, the V gene TRBV18; maybe TRBD1 (6 bases). This CDR3 is built from 12 residues. Trimming took 1 base from V and 7 from J, leaving 7 bases between them. Looked up from germline, CDR1 is KGHSH and CDR2 is LQKENI. The CDR3 nucleotides are TGTGCCAGCTCACCACAGGGGGTTGAAGCTTTCTTT. Its protein is CASSPQGVEAFF.

The J gene is TRBJ2-1, the V gene TRBV5-1; the match to TRBD2 covers 10 bases. The germline V gene has CDR1 SGHRS and CDR2 YFSETQ. The CDR3 runs 15 residues. The V segment lost 1 base and the J segment 15 bases; nucleotides outside the gene matches: 13. The CDR3: CASSLSLAGAESGFF. CDR3 sequence (DNA): TGCGCCAGCAGCTTGAGCCTAGCGGGGGCAGAGAGCGGGTTCTTC.

The chain is built from TRBV9 and TRBJ1-4; D is possibly TRBD1 (5 bases). In germline, CDR1 is SGDLS, CDR2 YYNGEE. There are 14 residues in the CDR3. The germline V and J ends were trimmed by 4 bases and 7 bases, with 14 bases remaining between them. CDR3 nucleotide sequence: TGTGCCAGCAGCCCCCGGGGGTTGGCTGAAAAACTGTTTTTT. This gives the protein CASSPRGLAEKLFF.

The chain joins TRBV19 to TRBJ2-7; no firm D call. Trimming stripped 1 base from V and 3 bases from J, with 7 bases between. The germline V gene has CDR1 LNHDA and CDR2 SQIVND (reference sequence). The CDR3 runs to 13 residues. CDR3 residues: CASSIGADYEQYF. The CDR3 bases are TGTGCCAGTAGTATAGGGGCAGACTACGAGCAGTACTTC.

The chain links TRBV15 to TRBJ1-1; no definite D call. There are 13 residues in the CDR3. Germline assignment: CDR1 LNHNV and CDR2 YYDKDF (reference sequence). V was clipped by 3 bases and J by 0 bases, with 5 bases between them. For the CDR3, the DNA is TGTGCCACCAGCAGCAGAATGAACACTGAAGCTTTCTTT. Encoded protein: CATSSRMNTEAFF.

The chain couples TRBV2 to TRBJ1-1; 7 bases map to TRBD1. J lost 1 base, V lost 6 bases, and 5 bases had no gene match. Per germline, CDR1 SNHLY and CDR2 FYNNEI. There are 14 residues in the CDR3. CDR3 in amino acids: CASSGGQPNTEAFF. CDR3 nucleotides: TGTGCCAGCAGCGGGGGACAGCCGAACACTGAAGCTTTCTTT.

The sample holds one count of this clone. The chain links TRBV9 to TRBJ1-2; no firm D call. This CDR3 contains 12 residues. CDR1 and CDR2 (germline): SGDLS, YYNGEE. V was shortened by 6 bases and J by 8 bases, with 14 bases between the two germline ends. Written as DNA, the CDR3 is TGTGCCAGCAAACGGGTCGGGTTGGGCTACACCTTC. Protein sequence: CASKRVGLGYTF. Supplemented by reference TRBV9 and TRBJ1-2, the full variable domain reads DSGVTQTPKHLITATGQRVTLRCSPRSGDLSVYWYQQSLDQGLQFLIQYYNGEERAKGNILERFSAQQFPDLHSELNLSSLELGDSALYFCASKRVGLGYTFGSGTRLTVV.

V is TRBV5-6 and J is TRBJ2-3, with 8 nucleotides matching TRBD1. J gave up 4 bases and V 0 bases, and 10 bases lay outside the gene matches. The CDR3 runs 17 residues. The germline gives CDR1 SGHDT, CDR2 YYEEEE. The CDR3 DNA is TGTGCCAGCAGCTTGGTGCTTCAGGGGGCGGGCGCAGATACGCAGTATTTT. As protein: CASSLVLQGAGADTQYF.

The V gene is TRBV9, the J gene TRBJ1-3; 8 bases align to TRBD1. Trimming removed 2 bases from V and 3 bases from J; junction bases left unmatched: 4. The V gene's germline CDR1 is SGDLS and CDR2 YYNGEE. This CDR3 has 15 amino acids. In DNA, the CDR3 is TGTGCCAGCAGCGTGGGACAGGTTTATGGAAACACCATATATTTT. Translated: CASSVGQVYGNTIYF.

This clone was found a few times. The chain is built from TRBV28 and TRBJ1-1, with a weak D call TRBD1 (6 bases). V shed 5 bases and J shed 6 bases, with 25 bases lying between them. This CDR3 comprises 17 residues. Germline V gene lookup returns CDR1 MDHEN and CDR2 SYDVKM. CDR3 protein: CASSPPDRGGRHSEAFF. The CDR3, as DNA: TGTGCCAGCAGTCCACCGGACAGAGGGGGTAGACACTCTGAAGCTTTCTTT.

The rearrangement links TRBV9 to TRBJ2-3; D not certain. V lost 2 bases and J 6 bases, leaving 13 bases between the germline ends. Germline values: CDR1 SGDLS, CDR2 YYNGEE. The CDR3 runs 14 residues. The chain's CDR3 is CASSVGVLRDTQYF. The CDR3 region has the DNA TGTGCCAGCAGCGTTGGGGTCCTAAGGGATACGCAGTATTTT.

The V call is TRBV19, the J call TRBJ2-6; D uncertain. V was trimmed by 9 bases and J by 0 bases, leaving 9 bases between them. Germline V CDR1 and CDR2: LNHDA, SQIVND (reference sequence). The CDR3 covers 14 residues. The CDR3 nucleotides read TGTGCCAGCAGACGGTCCTCTGGGGCCAACGTCCTGACTTTC. Its protein is CASRRSSGANVLTF. Looking up the rest from reference TRBV19 and TRBJ2-6 gives the full variable domain: DGGITQSPKYLFRKEGQNVTLSCEQNLNHDAMYWYRQDPGQGLRLIYYSQIVNDFQKGDIAEGYSVSREKKESFPLTVTSAQKNPTAFYLCASRRSSGANVLTFGAGSRLTVL.

The rearrangement links TRBV5-1 to TRBJ2-2; D gene ambiguous. V shed 5 bases and J shed 5 bases, with 16 bases lying between them. This CDR3 contains 15 residues. Germline V CDR1 and CDR2: SGHRS, YFSETQ. The CDR3 sequence is CASSERSSRTGELFF. In DNA form, the CDR3 reads TGCGCCAGCAGTGAAAGGTCTAGTCGTACCGGGGAGCTGTTTTTT.

The chain carries TRBV19 and TRBJ2-1; unclear D gene. The CDR3 loop spans 11 amino acids. V lost 4 bases to trimming and J lost 2 bases, with 0 bases between them. Per germline, CDR1 LNHDA and CDR2 SQIVND (reference sequence). CDR3 in DNA: TGTGCCAGTAGTACCTACAATGAGCAGTTCTTC. Translation gives CASSTYNEQFF.

The V call is TRBV29-1, the J call TRBJ1-2; TRBD1 is a possible D gene (5 bases). The germline CDR1 and CDR2 sequences are SQVTM and ANQGSEA. CDR3 length equals 15 residues. Between the trimmed V and J ends, which lost 1 base and 2 bases, there was a span of 14 bases. The CDR3 loop is CSVEGWQGTNYGYTF. DNA of the CDR3: TGCAGCGTTGAAGGGTGGCAGGGAACCAACTATGGCTACACCTTC.

Of note for this clone: A junction boundary mismatches the germline segment, possibly from a read error. The CDR3 protein is CAGSFGDQPQHF. The CDR3 nucleotides are TGTGCCGGCAGTTTCGGAGATCAGCCCCAGCATTTT. The chain links TRBV6-6 to TRBJ1-5, with D uncertain. Germline assignment: CDR1 MNHNY and CDR2 SVGAGI (reference sequence). The CDR3 spans 12 residues.

The chain is built from TRBV18 and TRBJ2-1; tentatively, D is TRBD1 (6 bases). V was pared by 6 bases and J by 0 bases, with 12 bases between. The V gene's germline CDR1 is KGHSH and CDR2 LQKENI. The CDR3 extends over 15 amino acids. CDR3 nucleotide sequence: TGTGCCAGCTCGCCAGGGGTGAGCTCCTACAATGAGCAGTTCTTC. It translates to CASSPGVSSYNEQFF.

This sequence joins TRBV5-5 and TRBJ2-3; 7 bases are a match to TRBD2. V was clipped by 4 bases and J by 2 bases; unmatched bases: 7. CDR1 is SGHKS and CDR2 is YYEKEE in the germline V gene (reference sequence). The CDR3 covers 15 residues. The CDR3 is CASSQTSSPTDTQYF. The CDR3, as DNA: TGTGCCAGCAGCCAGACTAGCAGTCCCACAGATACGCAGTATTTT.

The V call is TRBV15, the J call TRBJ1-1; D gene unclear. The germline V gene has CDR1 LNHNV and CDR2 YYDKDF (reference sequence). The CDR3 contains 16 residues. With 0 bases removed from V and 2 bases from J, the gap between germline ends came to 13 bases. The CDR3 sequence: CATSRDTRLINTEAFF. The CDR3 region has the DNA TGTGCCACCAGCAGAGATACGAGATTAATTAACACTGAAGCTTTCTTT. Looking up the rest from reference TRBV15 and TRBJ1-1 gives the full variable domain: DAMVIQNPRYQVTQFGKPVTLSCSQTLNHNVMYWYQQKSSQAPKLLFHYYDKDFNNEADTPDNFQSRRPNTSFCFLDIRSPGLGDTAMYLCATSRDTRLINTEAFFGQGTRLTVV.

CDR3 nucleotide sequence: TGTGCCAGCGCCCAGGGTCCTAATGAGCAGTTCTTC. This translates into CASAQGPNEQFF. The chain recombines TRBV6-6 with TRBJ2-1, with TRBD1 as a possible D gene (5 bases). Trimming took 8 bases from V and 7 from J, leaving 12 bases between them. CDR1 is MNHNY and CDR2 is SVGAGI in the germline V gene (reference sequence). This CDR3 is 12 amino acids long.

The rearrangement uses TRBV19 and TRBJ2-3; D unclear. The CDR3 is 13 amino acids. CDR1 is LNHDA, CDR2 SQIVND, per germline (reference sequence). V lost 3 bases and J 5 bases, leaving 9 bases between the germline ends. The CDR3 sequence: CASSMQTRDTQYF. In nucleotides, the CDR3 is TGTGCCAGTAGTATGCAGACAAGAGATACGCAGTATTTT.

This chain connects TRBV29-1 to TRBJ2-5; perhaps TRBD1 as D (5 bases). Germline-derived CDR1 and CDR2 are SQVTM and ANQGSEA. The V and J ends lost 4 bases and 2 bases respectively, with 14 bases between them. The CDR3 has 14 residues. For the CDR3, the DNA is TGCAGCGTTGCCAGGGCGAAACCTCAAGAGACCCAGTACTTC. It is translated as CSVARAKPQETQYF.